The 28 T cell receptor beta chains below were found in one sample sequenced in a study of T cells in women clearing cervical HPV infection (dated by TCRdb to 2017 to 2018). The protocol used for the library was the immunoSEQ multiplex PCR assay. Not all clones reach the TCRdb copy of this immuneACCESS table, which keeps in-frame sequences only. Checked studies attribute under half of the gap to unresolved V genes and leave the rest unexplained. Per the sample table, the count is 30,000 to 35,000 clones. The ten biggest clones cover approximately 4.2% of the sample. The sequenced sample consisted of blood buffy coat. The receptors stem from a woman aged 18-69 years with a cervical HPV16 infection that either progressed to CIN3+ or cleared (not recorded which).

On this clone itself: The read terminates 3 residues ahead of where the CDR3 ends, so the germline J gene completes it. The chain uses TRBV7-2 and TRBJ2-2; TRBD1 is a possible D gene (7 bases). There are 15 residues in the CDR3. Germline V gene data show CDR1 as SGHTA and CDR2 as FQGNSA. The V gene lost 5 bases and the J gene lost 4 bases, with 14 bases spanning the gap. The CDR3 DNA, read in part, is TGTGCCAGCAGCAACAGGGGAGGAGGCACCGGGGAG. Translated, it gives CASSNRGGGTGE. The entire CDR3 sequence reads CASSNRGGGTGELFF.

Comments on this clone: The read comes to an end 3 residues before the CDR3 does, leaving the germline J gene to fill in the end. The rearrangement joins TRBV5-1 to TRBJ2-3; 7 nucleotides match TRBD2. The CDR3 length is 14 residues. Germline V gene lookup returns CDR1 SGHRS and CDR2 YFSETQ. V shed 6 bases and J 5 bases; nucleotides not matched to a gene: 9. CDR3 bases read: TGCGCCAGCAATAAGCGGGGAGGGCTAGATACG. It is translated as CASNKRGGLDT. The CDR3, in full, reads CASNKRGGLDTQYF.

About this clone: Read sequence stops 3 residues before the CDR3 end, and the germline J gene provides the missing end. The chain combines TRBV30 with TRBJ1-6; 7 positions match TRBD1. The V gene's germline CDR1 is GTSNPN and CDR2 SVGIG (reference sequence). The CDR3 covers 13 residues. This CDR3 is CAWRGQPGPPLHF. The covered CDR3 bases are TGTGCCTGGAGGGGACAGCCCGGTCCCCCC.

Worth noting for this clone: The sequenced fragment ends 3 residues before the CDR3 boundary, so the rest is inferred from the germline J gene. The chain links TRBV13 to TRBJ1-2; D is perhaps TRBD1 (5 bases). This CDR3 has 14 residues. Trimming shortened V by 7 bases and J by 5 bases, and 17 bases separated the two germline ends. Germline V lookup: CDR1 PRHDT, CDR2 FYEKMQ (reference sequence). The part of the CDR3 DNA that was read is TGTGCCAGCATGAGTACCAGGGAGGGATATGGC. This codes for CASMSTREGYG. The full CDR3 reads CASMSTREGYGYTF.

As for this clone: Read coverage stops 3 residues before the CDR3 terminus; the germline J gene supplies the remainder. The V and J genes are TRBV7-9 and TRBJ1-6; D is unresolved. V shed 8 bases and J shed 5 bases, with 13 bases lying between them. The CDR3 is 14 amino acids. In germline, CDR1 is SEHNR, CDR2 FQNEAQ (reference sequence). Incomplete CDR3 DNA: TGTGCCAGCCGGCTGGGCAGCAATAATTCACCC. The encoded protein is CASRLGSNNSP. The full CDR3 is CASRLGSNNSPLHF.

CDR3 DNA (partial): TGTGCCAGCTCACCATCAACCCTATCGGACTATGGC. Translating it yields CASSPSTLSDYG. From start to end, the CDR3 is CASSPSTLSDYGYTF. The chain combines TRBV18 with TRBJ1-2; no clear D. The read gets to within 3 residues of the CDR3 end, and the germline J gene fills in the rest. Germline values: CDR1 KGHSH, CDR2 LQKENI. The CDR3 is 15 residues long. V dropped 2 bases and J dropped 3 bases, with 13 bases sitting between them.

Comment on this clone: The read gets to within 3 residues of the CDR3 end, and the germline J gene fills in the rest. Other nucleotide sequences in the sample specify the same CDR3. This chain joins TRBV7-3 and TRBJ1-1, with D unresolved. Germline assignment: CDR1 SGHTA and CDR2 FQGTGA. V lost 2 bases, J lost 0 bases, and 4 bases lay in between. The CDR3 loop spans 13 amino acids. The chain's CDR3 is CASSLSVNTEAFF. The sequenced part of the CDR3 DNA is TGTGCCAGCAGCTTATCAGTGAACACTGAA.

On this clone itself: The read ends 3 residues shy of where the CDR3 ends; the end is completed using the germline J gene. The gene calls are TRBV18 and TRBJ2-7; D is possibly TRBD1 (5 bases). Per germline, CDR1 KGHSH and CDR2 LQKENI. V lost 3 bases and J 2 bases, leaving 11 bases between the germline ends. The CDR3 consists of 14 residues. The covered CDR3 bases are TGTGCCAGCTCACCTTATGACAGAACCTACGAG. This gives the protein CASSPYDRTYE. The CDR3 in its entirety is CASSPYDRTYEQYF.

Details on this clone: The read finishes 3 residues shy of the CDR3 end, and the germline J gene is used to complete it. This sequence joins TRBV30 and TRBJ1-1; TRBD1 agrees at 8 bases. The germline CDR1 and CDR2 sequences are GTSNPN and SVGIG (reference sequence). This CDR3 is built from 11 residues. V shed 7 bases, J shed 3 bases, and the junction held 1 base outside the gene matches. CDR3 sequence reads: CALTGDTEAFF. CDR3 DNA, as far as it was read: TGTGCCTTGACAGGGGACACTGAA.

The CDR3 bases that were read are TGTGCCAGCAGTGAAGCTCTTACAGGGACGGGTTCACCC. It translates to CASSEALTGTGSP. The whole CDR3 sequence reads CASSEALTGTGSPLHF. The chain recombines TRBV6-1 with TRBJ1-6; TRBD1 is a possible D gene (6 bases). The read stops 3 residues short of the end of the CDR3; the missing end is completed from the germline J gene. CDR3 size: 16 residues. Germline lookup yields CDR1 MNHNS and CDR2 SASEGT. The germline V and J ends were trimmed by 0 bases and 9 bases, with 15 bases remaining between them.

Regarding this clone: The read halts 3 residues ahead of the CDR3 end, with the missing end drawn from the germline J gene. This chain joins TRBV7-2 and TRBJ1-5; D perhaps matches TRBD1 (6 bases). This CDR3 spans 15 amino acids. The germline V gene encodes CDR1 SGHTA and CDR2 FQGNSA. Trimming took off 2 bases at V and 1 base at J, with 9 bases between the two ends. The CDR3 sequence is CASSLWDNSNQPQHF. The sequenced CDR3 bases are TGTGCCAGCAGCTTATGGGACAACAGCAATCAGCCC.

With regard to this clone: Read sequence stops 3 residues before the CDR3 end, and the germline J gene provides the missing end. V gene TRBV7-8 combines with J gene TRBJ1-5; perhaps TRBD1 as D (5 bases). Trimming left V 1 base short and J 3 bases short, with 16 bases between. The length of the CDR3 is 17 residues. Germline V gives CDR1 SGHVS, CDR2 FQNEAQ. The sequenced CDR3 bases are TGTGCCAGCAGCTTAGTTGGGGCGGCTAGAAACAATCAGCCC. This codes for CASSLVGAARNNQP. From start to end, the CDR3 is CASSLVGAARNNQPQHF.

As concerns this clone: The sequenced fragment ends 3 residues before the CDR3 boundary, so the rest is inferred from the germline J gene. V gene TRBV19 combines with J gene TRBJ1-2, with 9 bases lining up with TRBD1. J was trimmed by 5 bases and V by 5 bases; bases with no gene match: 9. From germline, CDR1 is LNHDA and CDR2 SQIVND (reference sequence). The CDR3 loop spans 15 amino acids. Incomplete CDR3 DNA: TGTGCCAGTAGTGGGGACAGGGCGGCCGCTTATGGC. Translated, it gives CASSGDRAAAYG. The whole CDR3 protein is CASSGDRAAAYGYTF.

Note on this clone: The read terminates 3 residues ahead of where the CDR3 ends, so the germline J gene completes it. The V and J genes are TRBV20-1 and TRBJ1-6; D possibly corresponds to TRBD1 (5 bases). The V gene lost 3 bases and the J gene lost 6 bases, with 12 bases spanning the gap. This CDR3 is 14 amino acids long. Germline-derived CDR1 and CDR2 are DFQATT and SNEGSKA (reference sequence). The CDR3 here is CSAREGSRNSPLHF. The DNA read from the CDR3 is TGCAGTGCTAGGGAGGGGTCTCGTAATTCACCC.

Details on this clone: Read sequence stops 3 residues before the CDR3 end, and the germline J gene provides the missing end. The chain links TRBV7-2 to TRBJ2-5; TRBD2 matches 9 bases. CDR1 and CDR2 from the germline V gene are SGHTA and FQGNSA. V lost 0 bases, J lost 5 bases, and 7 bases stayed unmatched. CDR3 length equals 16 residues. The CDR3: CASSLARAGGAETQYF. The sequenced part of the CDR3 DNA is TGTGCCAGCAGCTTAGCGAGAGCGGGAGGAGCGGAGACC.

In the case of this clone: From the germline J gene comes the end of the CDR3, since the read stops 3 residues before it. J is TRBJ2-1 and V is TRBV12-3 or TRBV12-4; a possible D gene is TRBD1 (5 bases). The CDR3 totals 13 residues. Trimming cost V 6 bases and J 4 bases, with 10 bases left between them. CDR3 bases read: TGTGCCAGCAGCAAGGACAATTACAATGAG. It codes for CASSKDNYNE. The whole CDR3 sequence reads CASSKDNYNEQFF.

On this clone itself: Sequencing ends 3 residues short of the CDR3 end; the germline J gene provides the rest. This sequence joins TRBV18 and TRBJ1-5; TRBD1 matches 12 bases. Per the germline V gene, CDR1 is KGHSH and CDR2 is LQKENI. Unmatched junction bases numbered 6, after V lost 5 bases and J lost 7 bases. The CDR3 consists of 15 residues. The CDR3 DNA, read in part, is TGTGCCAGCTCATCCCGGGACAGGGGGCAACAGCCC. It encodes CASSSRDRGQQP. The full CDR3 protein is CASSSRDRGQQPQHF. Full variable domain (missing parts from reference TRBV18 and TRBJ1-5): NAGVMQNPRHLVRRRGQEARLRCSPMKGHSHVYWYRQLPEEGLKFMVYLQKENIIDESGMPKERFSAEFPKEGPSILRIQQVVRGDSAAYFCASSSRDRGQQPQHFGDGTRLSIL.

With respect to this clone: The sequenced fragment ends 3 residues before the CDR3 boundary, so the rest is inferred from the germline J gene. The chain uses TRBV19 and TRBJ1-5; a possible D gene is TRBD1 (6 bases). Germline CDR1 and CDR2: LNHDA and SQIVND (reference sequence). CDR3 length equals 14 residues. The ends were cut back, 4 bases at V and 2 bases at J, with 9 bases in the middle. CDR3 sequence: CASSTGQRNQPQHF. Partial CDR3 DNA: TGTGCCAGTAGTACCGGACAGCGCAATCAGCCC.

With respect to this clone: The read ends 3 residues early relative to the CDR3; the germline J gene fills the gap. This chain connects TRBV5-5 to TRBJ2-7; 11 nucleotides match TRBD1. J was trimmed by 1 base and V by 4 bases; bases with no gene match: 4. CDR3 length: 15 residues. Germline V CDR1 and CDR2: SGHKS, YYEKEE (reference sequence). This CDR3 is CASSVGTGGSYEQYF. The part of the CDR3 DNA that was read is TGTGCCAGCAGCGTCGGGACAGGGGGATCCTACGAG.

The CDR3 is CASSYGGEGTEAFF. Incomplete CDR3 DNA: TGTGCCAGCAGCTATGGGGGCGAAGGGACTGAA. The rearrangement uses TRBV11-2 and TRBJ1-1; tentative D call: TRBD1 (6 bases). The CDR3 is cut off 3 residues early in the read; its end comes from the germline J gene. The CDR3 spans 14 residues. Germline lookup yields CDR1 SGHAT and CDR2 FQNNGV. V lost 4 bases and J lost 5, with 14 bases in between.

As regards this clone: The read gets to within 3 residues of the CDR3 end, and the germline J gene fills in the rest. The V and J genes are TRBV2 and TRBJ2-1; TRBD1 agrees at 10 bases. From germline, CDR1 is SNHLY and CDR2 FYNNEI. CDR3 length: 16 amino acids. The J segment lost 9 bases and the V segment lost 6 bases, leaving 14 bases of the junction unmatched. The covered CDR3 bases are TGTGCCAGCAGGGGAAACCCGGGACAGGGGACAGGTGAG. Translating it yields CASRGNPGQGTGE. The full CDR3 reads CASRGNPGQGTGEQFF.

This CDR3 reads CASSHRQGNSSPLHF. CDR3 bases read: TGTGCCAGCAGCCACCGACAGGGGAATAGTTCACCC. This chain links TRBV7-2 with TRBJ1-6; 8 positions agree with TRBD1. The DNA ends 3 residues before the CDR3 does, and the rest of the CDR3 is filled in from the germline J gene. Trimming took 5 bases from V and 9 from J; bases not matched to a gene: 9. CDR3 size: 15 residues. CDR1 is SGHTA and CDR2 is FQGNSA in the germline V gene.

Worth noting for this clone: The read stops 3 residues short of the end of the CDR3; the missing end is completed from the germline J gene. This rearrangement joins TRBV30 to TRBJ1-2; maybe TRBD1 (5 bases). The CDR3 consists of 15 residues. Germline V CDR1 and CDR2: GTSNPN, SVGIG (reference sequence). The sequenced CDR3 bases are TGTGCCTGGAATAGCGGTGACGGGGCTCAAAACATC. Translated, it gives CAWNSGDGAQNI. The complete CDR3 protein is CAWNSGDGAQNIYTF.

About this clone itself: The CDR3 is cut off 3 residues early in the read; its end comes from the germline J gene. V gene TRBV19 combines with J gene TRBJ2-7, with 9 bases identical to TRBD1. Germline-derived CDR1 and CDR2 are LNHDA and SQIVND (reference sequence). The CDR3 has 16 residues. The ends lost 4 bases at V and 4 bases at J; junction bases unmatched: 11. The CDR3 loop is CASSKPGQGIPYEQYF. The part of the CDR3 DNA that was read is TGTGCCAGTAGTAAGCCCGGACAGGGGATCCCTTACGAG.

Concerning this clone itself: From the germline J gene comes the end of the CDR3, since the read stops 3 residues before it. The chain joins TRBV7-2 to TRBJ2-2; 7 positions match TRBD1. V was clipped by 5 bases and J by 4 bases; unmatched bases: 7. The CDR3 is made up of 15 amino acids. The V gene's germline CDR1 is SGHTA and CDR2 FQGNSA. Partial CDR3 DNA: TGTGCCAGCAGCCTCCGGGACAGAGTCACCGGGGAG. As protein: CASSLRDRVTGE. The CDR3 in full is CASSLRDRVTGELFF.

Remarks on this clone: The CDR3 goes on 3 residues after the read ends, and that part is filled in from the germline J gene. V is TRBV24-1 and J is TRBJ2-5, with 7 bases identical to TRBD1. The CDR3 covers 14 residues. With 3 bases clipped from V and 5 bases from J, the junction kept 5 bases outside the gene matches. Germline loops: CDR1 KGHDR, CDR2 SFDVKD. The CDR3 is CATSDRQGEETQYF. The part of the CDR3 DNA that was read is TGTGCCACCAGTGATAGACAGGGTGAGGAGACC.

Concerning this clone itself: The CDR3 end is not reached by the read, which stops 3 residues before it; the germline J gene fills it in. The genes are TRBV2 and TRBJ2-7; 7 bases line up with TRBD1. The germline gives CDR1 SNHLY, CDR2 FYNNEI. J gave up 2 bases and V 6 bases, and 4 bases lay outside the gene matches. The CDR3 sequence is 13 residues long. The DNA read from the CDR3 is TGTGCCAGCAGGGGTACAGGGGCCTACGAG. Translating gives CASRGTGAYE. The full CDR3 reads CASRGTGAYEQYF. The variable domain in full, completed from reference TRBV2 and TRBJ2-7, reads EPEVTQTPSHQVTQMGQEVILRCVPISNHLYFYWYRQILGQKVEFLVSFYNNEISEKSEIFDDQFSVERPDGSNFTLKIRSTKLEDSAMYFCASRGTGAYEQYFGPGTRLTVT.

Notes on this clone: The read gets to within 3 residues of the CDR3 end, and the germline J gene fills in the rest. The rearrangement joins TRBV7-2 to TRBJ1-1; TRBD1 aligns across 9 bases. The CDR3 is made up of 12 amino acids. The germline gives CDR1 SGHTA, CDR2 FQGNSA. CDR3 amino acids: CASSIGTGEAFF. The covered CDR3 bases are TGTGCCAGCAGCATCGGGACAGGGGAA.